The 21 T cell receptor beta chains below come from one sample, sequenced in a study of identical twins. TCRdb ran MiXCR on the 5' RACE reads and lists one entry per CDR3 protein. The data contain 450,000 or so distinct CDR3 sequences, approximately 25% of them singletons. These data were also filed under a second study, of T cells expressing NK-cell markers.

Source material: CD4+ T cells sorted from blood. Every receptor here comes from a woman between 18 and 29 years old in good health.

This clonotype was counted ten times or more. The chain couples TRBV29-1 to TRBJ2-3, with D possibly being TRBD2 (5 bases). V dropped 4 bases and J dropped 5 bases, with 10 bases sitting between them. The CDR3 length is 12 residues. CDR1 is SQVTM and CDR2 is ANQGSEA in the germline V gene. CDR3 protein: CSVGGGGDTQYF. The CDR3 DNA follows: TGCAGCGTTGGGGGTGGAGGAGATACGCAGTATTTT.

This clonotype was recorded a few times. V and J are TRBV6-2 or TRBV6-3 and TRBJ2-1; D is undetermined. The CDR3 has 15 residues. V was clipped by 6 bases and J by 4 bases, with 16 bases between them. Germline V lookup: CDR1 MNHEY, CDR2 SVGEGT. The CDR3 is CASSNLRGLYNEQFF. The CDR3 DNA follows: TGTGCCAGCAGCAACCTTCGCGGTCTATACAATGAGCAGTTCTTC.

The sample holds a few counts of this clonotype. J is TRBJ1-2 and V is TRBV12-3 or TRBV12-4, with a tentative D call TRBD1 (6 bases). V was pared by 6 bases and J by 4 bases, with 9 bases between. The CDR3 has 12 residues. The CDR3 DNA reads TGTGCCAGCAGCGCGGACAGCTATGGCTACACCTTC. Amino acids: CASSADSYGYTF.

This clonotype was detected only a few times. The chain carries TRBV6-1 and TRBJ2-3, with D uncertain. Germline lookup yields CDR1 MNHNS and CDR2 SASEGT. Trimming left V 2 bases short and J 8 bases short, with 14 bases between. The CDR3 spans 14 residues. The CDR3 DNA reads as TGTGCCAGCAGTGAACCGGGCCTAGGAGTTACGCAGTATTTT. Residues: CASSEPGLGVTQYF.

CDR3 nucleotides: TGCGCCAGCTCCTTTCAGATGGGAACTAACTATGGCTACACCTTC. Residues: CASSFQMGTNYGYTF. The chain has TRBV5-1 and TRBJ1-2, with D unclear. This CDR3 has 15 residues. V was trimmed by 7 bases and J by 0 bases, leaving 16 bases between them. Germline V gives CDR1 SGHRS, CDR2 YFSETQ.

Here the CDR3 DNA reads TGTGCCACCGGGAACCCGTACGAGCAGTACTTC. Its protein product is CATGNPYEQYF. The chain carries TRBV3-1 and TRBJ2-7; possibly TRBD2 for D (5 bases). CDR3 length: 11 residues. Trimming cost V 10 bases and J 4 bases, with 11 bases left between them. Looked up from germline, CDR1 is LGHDT and CDR2 is YNNKEL (reference sequence).

This clonotype appeared many times. CDR3 nucleotides: TGTGCCAGCAGTTACGGGACTAGGGGCACAGATACGCAGTATTTT. It yields the protein CASSYGTRGTDTQYF. The chain employs TRBV6-5 and TRBJ2-3; TRBD2 agrees at 8 bases. CDR1 is MNHEY and CDR2 is SVGAGI in the germline V gene. With 2 bases clipped from V and 1 base from J, the junction kept 2 bases outside the gene matches. The CDR3 has 15 amino acids.

This clonotype was detected a few times. V gene TRBV27 combines with J gene TRBJ2-3; TRBD1 might be the D (7 bases). The CDR3 is 16 amino acids. Trimming removed 2 bases at V and 4 bases at J, with 16 bases between. The germline gives CDR1 MNHEY, CDR2 SMNVEV (reference sequence). As DNA, the CDR3 is TGTGCCAGCAGTTTAGGGGCAGGGGGGAAGTCAGATACGCAGTATTTT. This encodes CASSLGAGGKSDTQYF.

The chain employs TRBV14 and TRBJ2-7; 8 bases agree with TRBD2. The CDR3 length is 16 residues. CDR1 SGHDN and CDR2 FVKESK come from the germline V gene. V dropped 3 bases and J dropped 0; count of bases not matched to a gene: 7. CDR3 DNA sequence: TGTGCCAGCAGCCATGGGGGAAGCGGGAGCTCCTACGAGCAGTACTTC. Translated: CASSHGGSGSSYEQYF.

This chain connects TRBV12-3 or TRBV12-4 to TRBJ1-2; TRBD1 matches at 10 bases. Losses at the gene ends were 6 bases for V and 5 bases for J; bases not matched to a gene: 9. This CDR3 contains 15 residues. CDR3 sequence (DNA): TGTGCCAGCAGCCCCGGGACAGGGGTCCCGTATGGCTACACCTTC. It encodes CASSPGTGVPYGYTF.

There are a few counts of this clonotype. The rearrangement links TRBV11-2 to TRBJ2-2; the D gene could be TRBD1 or TRBD2 (5 bases each). This CDR3 contains 15 residues. Trimming cost V 5 bases and J 4 bases, with 14 bases left between them. Germline V CDR1 and CDR2: SGHAT, FQNNGV. The CDR3 loop reads CASSPIGAGTGELFF. CDR3 nucleotides: TGTGCCAGCAGCCCCATAGGGGCGGGCACCGGGGAGCTGTTTTTT.

The rearrangement joins TRBV5-1 to TRBJ2-1, with 8 nucleotides matching TRBD1. The germline CDR1 and CDR2 sequences are SGHRS and YFSETQ. The CDR3 is 15 residues long. V shed 2 bases and J 5 bases; nucleotides not matched to a gene: 6. The CDR3 sequence is CASSLGTGPNNEQFF. In DNA form, the CDR3 reads TGCGCCAGCAGCTTAGGGACAGGACCCAACAATGAGCAGTTCTTC.

In its sample, this clonotype was seen a few times. The rearrangement joins TRBV20-1 to TRBJ2-3; D perhaps matches TRBD1 (6 bases). The CDR3 consists of 13 residues. With 6 bases removed from V and 0 bases from J, the gap between germline ends came to 10 bases. From germline, CDR1 is DFQATT and CDR2 SNEGSKA (reference sequence). The CDR3 DNA is TGCAGTGCAAGGACAGAGAGCACAGATACGCAGTATTTT. The encoded protein is CSARTESTDTQYF.

The chain employs TRBV28 and TRBJ1-1; D may be TRBD1 (5 bases). Looked up from germline, CDR1 is MDHEN and CDR2 is SYDVKM. The CDR3 sequence is 10 residues long. CDR3 region: CAALGGEAFF. The CDR3 region has the DNA TGTGCGGCCCTGGGGGGAGAAGCTTTCTTT.

This clonotype was detected a few times. This chain connects TRBV20-1 to TRBJ2-5; TRBD1 aligns across 7 bases. Per germline, CDR1 DFQATT and CDR2 SNEGSKA (reference sequence). The CDR3 sequence is 14 residues long. The V segment lost 6 bases and the J segment 3 bases; nucleotides outside the gene matches: 10. CDR3 protein: CSAENRDSKETQYF. For the CDR3, the DNA is TGCAGTGCAGAAAACCGGGACAGCAAAGAGACCCAGTACTTC.

The chain uses TRBV7-3 and TRBJ1-2; 7 bases line up with TRBD1. The germline V gene has CDR1 SGHTA and CDR2 FQGTGA. The CDR3 has 15 amino acids. The junction had 9 bases not matched to a gene; V was cut back by 5 bases and J by 3 bases. The CDR3 region is CASSPNRDRHYGYTF. CDR3 bases: TGTGCCAGCAGCCCTAACCGGGACAGACACTATGGCTACACCTTC.

The rearrangement links TRBV18 to TRBJ1-5, with D maybe TRBD1 (6 bases). V lost 3 bases, J lost 7 bases, and 13 bases lay in between. The CDR3 spans 14 residues. The germline gives CDR1 KGHSH, CDR2 LQKENI. The CDR3 DNA reads TGTGCCAGCTCACCTGCAGGGGTGGGGCAGCCCCAGCATTTT. This codes for CASSPAGVGQPQHF.

This clonotype occurred many times. This sequence joins TRBV6-2 or TRBV6-3 and TRBJ1-1; 9 positions agree with TRBD1. The CDR3 totals 16 residues. The ends lost 5 bases at V and 0 bases at J; junction bases unmatched: 7. Per germline, CDR1 MNHEY and CDR2 SVGEGT. DNA for the CDR3: TGTGCCAGCAGTGCCGGGACAGGGAGGGTGAACACTGAAGCTTTCTTT. Translating it yields CASSAGTGRVNTEAFF.

The chain couples TRBV7-9 to TRBJ2-6; a weak D match, TRBD1 (6 bases). CDR3 length: 17 amino acids. With 3 bases removed from V and 5 bases from J, the gap between germline ends came to 17 bases. CDR1 is SEHNR and CDR2 is FQNEAQ in the germline V gene (reference sequence). CDR3 in amino acids: CASSFAAGTSRANVLTF. The CDR3 nucleotides read TGTGCCAGCAGCTTTGCAGCTGGGACATCCCGGGCCAACGTCCTGACTTTC.

This clonotype was seen only a few times. The V gene is TRBV11-3, the J gene TRBJ1-1, with D unclear. The length of the CDR3 is 14 residues. Trimming took 5 bases from V and 8 from J, leaving 18 bases between them. Germline V gene lookup returns CDR1 SGHNT and CDR2 YENEEA. CDR3 DNA sequence: TGTGCCAGCAGCCCCCCCCACGCGGGTATGGAAGCTTTCTTT. It codes for CASSPPHAGMEAFF. Full variable domain (outside the CDR3, taken from reference TRBV11-3 and TRBJ1-1): EAGVVQSPRYKIIEKKQPVAFWCNPISGHNTLYWYLQNLGQGPELLIRYENEEAVDDSQLPKDRFSAERLKGVDSTLKIQPAELGDSAVYLCASSPPHAGMEAFFGQGTRLTVV.

This chain links TRBV10-2 with TRBJ2-4; 10 nucleotides align to TRBD2. J gave up 1 base and V 8 bases, and 5 bases lay outside the gene matches. This CDR3 has 15 residues. CDR1 and CDR2 (germline): WSHSY, SAAADI. CDR3 protein: CASVRTSGAKNIQYF. DNA for the CDR3: TGCGCCAGCGTTAGGACTAGCGGTGCCAAAAACATTCAGTACTTC.